These 4 T cell receptor beta chains were sequenced from one sample in a study of cytomegalovirus exposure and HLA in healthy donors (dated by TCRdb to 2016 to 2017). The library was obtained by the immunoSEQ multiplex PCR assay. For the multiplex PCR, a mixture combining 60 forward primers for TCR Vbeta segments and 13 reverse primers for TCR Jbeta segments was used. TCRdb mirrors the immuneACCESS table, restricted to in-frame sequences. Some clones are absent from its copies; in checked studies, under half trace to an unresolved V gene, and the reason for the others is unknown. This sample's table lists roughly 220,000 clones. The ten largest clones add up to over 0.95% of the sample. The sequencing sample was made of PBMCs. Receptor source: a girl aged 2-10 years in good health and CMV-seropositive.

V usage is TRBV2 and J usage is TRBJ1-6, with TRBD1 identical over 10 bases. Germline V gives CDR1 SNHLY, CDR2 FYNNEI. Trimming cost V 3 bases and J 8 bases; bases outside gene matches: 4. This CDR3 spans 15 amino acids. The CDR3 loop reads CASSDPGQGYSPLHF. CDR3 DNA: TGTGCCAGCAGTGATCCGGGACAGGGGTATTCACCCCTCCACTTT.

J is TRBJ2-1 and V is TRBV7-9; perhaps TRBD2 as D (6 bases). V lost 6 bases, J lost 11 bases, and 20 bases lay in between. Germline loops: CDR1 SEHNR, CDR2 FQNEAQ (reference sequence). The CDR3 is 14 amino acids. The CDR3: CASRQSSGTVQQFF. CDR3 coding DNA: TGTGCCAGCAGGCAGAGTAGCGGCACCGTTCAGCAGTTCTTC.

This chain links TRBV28 with TRBJ2-7; 8 bases align to TRBD1. V gave up 3 bases and J gave up 1 base; unmatched junction bases: 8. Germline assignment: CDR1 MDHEN and CDR2 SYDVKM. The CDR3 has 16 residues. The CDR3 region is CASSFLGQGPSYEQYF. DNA for the CDR3: TGTGCCAGCAGTTTTCTTGGACAGGGACCATCCTACGAGCAGTACTTC.

Concerning this clone itself: The junction differs from germline at one of its ends, possibly a read error. The J gene is TRBJ2-1, the V gene TRBV19; TRBD2 might be the D (5 bases). Germline CDR1 LNHDA, CDR2 SQIVND (reference sequence). This CDR3 has 13 residues. The CDR3 nucleotides read TGTGCCAGTAGTATCGAGCGGACCACCCCCCCAATCTTC. This encodes CASSIERTTPPIF.